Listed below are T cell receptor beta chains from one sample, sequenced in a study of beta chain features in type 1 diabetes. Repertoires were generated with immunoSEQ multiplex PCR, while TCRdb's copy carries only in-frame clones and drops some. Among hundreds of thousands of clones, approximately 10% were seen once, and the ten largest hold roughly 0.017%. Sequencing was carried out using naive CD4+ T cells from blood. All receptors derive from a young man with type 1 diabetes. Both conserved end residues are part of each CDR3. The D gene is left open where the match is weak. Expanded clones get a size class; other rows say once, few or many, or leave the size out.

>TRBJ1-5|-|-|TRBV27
CASSLSGGRQPQHF
TGTGCCAGCAGTTTATCGGGGGGGCGGCAGCCCCAGCATTTT
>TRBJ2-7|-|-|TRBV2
CASSPSVLSYEQYF
TGTGCCAGCAGTCCAAGCGTTCTCTCCTACGAGCAGTACTTC
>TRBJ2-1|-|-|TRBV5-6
CASSLGGRSYNEQFF
TGTGCCAGCAGCTTGGGAGGGCGGTCCTACAATGAGCAGTTCTTC
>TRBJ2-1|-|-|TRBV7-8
CASSLAQGTEQFF
TGTGCCAGCAGCTTAGCCCAGGGAACCGAGCAGTTCTTC
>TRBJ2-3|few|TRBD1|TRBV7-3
CASSLGYRGFSDTQYF
TGTGCCAGCAGCTTAGGCTACAGGGGCTTTTCAGATACGCAGTATTTT
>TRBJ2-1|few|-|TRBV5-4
CASSLDGNEQFF
TGTGCCAGCAGTTTGGACGGGAATGAGCAGTTCTTC
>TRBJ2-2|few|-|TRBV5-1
CASSLEAAGELFF
TGCGCCAGCAGCTTGGAGGCGGCCGGGGAGCTGTTTTTT
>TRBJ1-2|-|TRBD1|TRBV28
CASSIGTGWYTF
TGTGCCAGCAGTATCGGGACAGGGTGGTACACCTTC
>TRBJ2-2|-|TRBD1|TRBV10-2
CASSEILGTGTGELFF
TGCGCCAGCAGTGAGATTTTAGGGACAGGGACCGGGGAGCTGTTTTTT
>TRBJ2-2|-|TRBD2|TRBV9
CASSVDGGGAPGELFF
TGTGCCAGCAGCGTAGATGGCGGGGGGGCCCCCGGGGAGCTGTTTTTT
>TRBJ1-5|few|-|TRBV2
CASAAENQPQHF
TGTGCCAGCGCTGCAGAAAATCAGCCCCAGCATTTT
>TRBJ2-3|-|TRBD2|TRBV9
CASSVGMKRGSTDTQYF
TGTGCCAGCAGCGTAGGCATGAAGCGGGGGAGCACAGATACGCAGTATTTT
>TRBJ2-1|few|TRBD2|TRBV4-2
CASSQVTGLAGDNEQFF
TGTGCCAGCAGCCAAGTGACGGGTCTAGCGGGAGACAATGAGCAGTTCTTC
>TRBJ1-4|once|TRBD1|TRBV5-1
CASSLQGNEKLFF
TGCGCCAGCAGCCTACAGGGGAACGAAAAACTGTTTTTT
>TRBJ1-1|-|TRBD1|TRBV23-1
CASSPQLDRGNTEAFF
TGCGCCAGCAGTCCACAATTGGACAGGGGGAACACTGAAGCTTTCTTT
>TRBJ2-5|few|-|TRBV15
CATSTVEGEGETQYF
TGTGCCACCAGCACCGTAGAGGGGGAGGGGGAGACCCAGTACTTC
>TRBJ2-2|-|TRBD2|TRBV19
CASSIVLLAGGRSPGELFF
TGTGCCAGTAGTATAGTCCTACTAGCGGGGGGGCGATCCCCCGGGGAGCTGTTTTTT
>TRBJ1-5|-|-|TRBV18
CASSPGGLNQPQHF
TGTGCCAGCTCACCGGGCGGACTCAATCAGCCCCAGCATTTT
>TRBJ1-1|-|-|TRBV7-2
CASSLRQNTEAFF
TGTGCCAGCAGCCTTAGACAGAACACTGAAGCTTTCTTT
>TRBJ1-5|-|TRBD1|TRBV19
CASSVHRGMRGNQPQHF
TGTGCCAGTAGTGTTCACAGGGGGATGAGAGGCAATCAGCCCCAGCATTTT
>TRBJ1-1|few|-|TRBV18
CASSRRQSGDAEAFF
TGTGCCAGCTCACGGCGACAATCAGGTGACGCTGAAGCTTTCTTT
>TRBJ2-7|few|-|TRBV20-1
CSAVQEEQYF
TGCAGTGCCGTCCAAGAGGAGCAGTACTTC
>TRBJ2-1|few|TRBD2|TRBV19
CASSTEVAKRGTDYNEQFF
TGTGCCAGTAGTACCGAAGTAGCCAAGCGGGGGACCGACTACAATGAGCAGTTCTTC
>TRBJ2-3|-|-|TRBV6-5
CASSYGGAVEDTQYF
TGTGCCAGCAGTTACGGAGGGGCAGTCGAAGATACGCAGTATTTT
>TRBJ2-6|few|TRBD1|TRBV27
CASRPGQGNGANVLTF
TGTGCCAGCAGGCCGGGACAGGGAAATGGGGCCAACGTCCTGACTTTC
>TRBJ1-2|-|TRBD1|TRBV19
CASRQGQHNYGYTF
TGTGCCAGTCGACAGGGGCAACATAACTATGGCTACACCTTC
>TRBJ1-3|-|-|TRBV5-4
CASSSDWSSGNTIYF
TGTGCCAGCAGCTCGGACTGGAGCTCTGGAAACACCATATATTTT
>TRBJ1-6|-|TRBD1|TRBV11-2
CASRTGTGGSPLHF
TGTGCCAGCAGAACTGGGACAGGGGGTTCACCCCTCCACTTT
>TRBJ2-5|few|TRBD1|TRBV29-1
CSVNRGPETQYF
TGCAGCGTCAACAGGGGTCCGGAGACCCAGTACTTC
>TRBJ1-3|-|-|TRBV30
CAWSFNSGNTIYF
TGTGCCTGGAGTTTCAACTCTGGAAACACCATATATTTT
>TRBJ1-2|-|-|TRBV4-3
CASSQDPGEVYGYTF
TGCGCCAGCAGCCAAGATCCGGGGGAGGTCTATGGCTACACCTTC